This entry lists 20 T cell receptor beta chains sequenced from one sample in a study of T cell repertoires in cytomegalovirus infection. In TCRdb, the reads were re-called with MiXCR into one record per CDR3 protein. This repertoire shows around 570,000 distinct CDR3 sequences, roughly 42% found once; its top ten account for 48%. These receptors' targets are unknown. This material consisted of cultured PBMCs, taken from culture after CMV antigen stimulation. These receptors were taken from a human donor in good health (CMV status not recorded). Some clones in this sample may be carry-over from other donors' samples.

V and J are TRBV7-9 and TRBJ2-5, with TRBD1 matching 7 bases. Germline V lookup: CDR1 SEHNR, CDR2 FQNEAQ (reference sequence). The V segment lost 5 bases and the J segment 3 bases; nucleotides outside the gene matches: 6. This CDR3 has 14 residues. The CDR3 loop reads CASSTRDSKETQYF. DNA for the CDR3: TGTGCCAGCAGCACCAGGGACAGCAAAGAGACCCAGTACTTC.

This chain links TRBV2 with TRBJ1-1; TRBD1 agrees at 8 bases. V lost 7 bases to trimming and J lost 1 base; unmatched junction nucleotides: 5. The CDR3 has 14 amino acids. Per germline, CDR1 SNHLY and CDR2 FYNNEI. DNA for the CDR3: TGTGCCAGCATCTTCGGGACAGGGAACACTGAAGCTTTCTTT. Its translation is CASIFGTGNTEAFF.

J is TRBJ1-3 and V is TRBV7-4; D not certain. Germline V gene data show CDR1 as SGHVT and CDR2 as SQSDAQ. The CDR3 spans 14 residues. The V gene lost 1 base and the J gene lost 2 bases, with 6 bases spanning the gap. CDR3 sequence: CASSLGIAGNTIYF. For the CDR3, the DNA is TGTGCCAGCAGCTTAGGGATAGCTGGAAACACCATATATTTT.

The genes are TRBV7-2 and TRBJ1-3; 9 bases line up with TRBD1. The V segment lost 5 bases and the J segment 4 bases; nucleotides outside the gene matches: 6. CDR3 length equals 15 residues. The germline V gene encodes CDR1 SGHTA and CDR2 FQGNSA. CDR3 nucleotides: TGTGCCAGCAGCATCCGGACAGGGGCAGGAAACACCATATATTTT. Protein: CASSIRTGAGNTIYF.

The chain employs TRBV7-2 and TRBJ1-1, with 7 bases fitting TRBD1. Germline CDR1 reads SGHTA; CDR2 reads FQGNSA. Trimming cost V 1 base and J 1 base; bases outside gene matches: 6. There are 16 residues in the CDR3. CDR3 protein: CASSLVGGQKNTEAFF. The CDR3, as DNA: TGTGCCAGCAGCTTAGTAGGGGGACAGAAGAACACTGAAGCTTTCTTT.

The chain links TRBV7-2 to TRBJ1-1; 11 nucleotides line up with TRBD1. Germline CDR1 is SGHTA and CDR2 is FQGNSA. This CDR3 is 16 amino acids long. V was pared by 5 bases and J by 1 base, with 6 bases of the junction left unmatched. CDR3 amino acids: CASSNPGQGGNTEAFF. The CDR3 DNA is TGTGCCAGCAGCAATCCGGGACAGGGGGGGAACACTGAAGCTTTCTTT. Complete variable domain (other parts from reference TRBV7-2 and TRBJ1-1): GAGVSQSPSNKVTEKGKDVELRCDPISGHTALYWYRQSLGQGLEFLIYFQGNSAPDKSGLPSDRFSAERTGGSVSTLTIQRTQQEDSAVYLCASSNPGQGGNTEAFFGQGTRLTVV.

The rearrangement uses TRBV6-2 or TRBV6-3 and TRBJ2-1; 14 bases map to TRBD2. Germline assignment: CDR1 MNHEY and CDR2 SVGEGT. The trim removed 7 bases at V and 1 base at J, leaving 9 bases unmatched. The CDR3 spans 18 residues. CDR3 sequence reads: CASTPGTSGSLSYNEQFF. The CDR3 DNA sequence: TGTGCCAGCACCCCTGGGACTAGCGGGAGCCTTTCCTACAATGAGCAGTTCTTC.

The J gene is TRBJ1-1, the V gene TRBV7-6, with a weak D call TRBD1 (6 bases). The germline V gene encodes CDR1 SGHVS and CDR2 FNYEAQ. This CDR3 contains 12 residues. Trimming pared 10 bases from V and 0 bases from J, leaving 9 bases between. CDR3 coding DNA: TGTGCCATAGGGGGGATGAACACTGAAGCTTTCTTT. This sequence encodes CAIGGMNTEAFF.

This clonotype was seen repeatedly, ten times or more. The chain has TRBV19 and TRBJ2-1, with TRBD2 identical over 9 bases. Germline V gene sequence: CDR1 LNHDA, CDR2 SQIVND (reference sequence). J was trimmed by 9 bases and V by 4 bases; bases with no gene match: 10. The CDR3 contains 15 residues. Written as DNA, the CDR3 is TGTGCCAGTAGTACGGGACTAGCCAGGGAGCTTGAGCAGTTCTTC. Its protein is CASSTGLARELEQFF. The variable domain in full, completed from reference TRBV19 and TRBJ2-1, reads DGGITQSPKYLFRKEGQNVTLSCEQNLNHDAMYWYRQDPGQGLRLIYYSQIVNDFQKGDIAEGYSVSREKKESFPLTVTSAQKNPTAFYLCASSTGLARELEQFFGPGTRLTVL.

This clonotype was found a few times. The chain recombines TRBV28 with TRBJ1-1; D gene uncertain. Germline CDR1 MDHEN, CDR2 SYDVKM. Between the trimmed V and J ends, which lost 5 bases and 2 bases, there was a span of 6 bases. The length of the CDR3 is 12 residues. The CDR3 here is CASSTVNTEAFF. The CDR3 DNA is TGTGCCAGCAGTACGGTAAACACTGAAGCTTTCTTT.

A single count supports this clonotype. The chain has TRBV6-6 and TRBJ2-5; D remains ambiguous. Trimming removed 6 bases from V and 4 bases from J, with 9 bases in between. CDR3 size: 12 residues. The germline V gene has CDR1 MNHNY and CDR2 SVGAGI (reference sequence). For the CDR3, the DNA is TGTGCCAGCAGCGCCTCCGGAGAGACCCAGTACTTC. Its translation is CASSASGETQYF.

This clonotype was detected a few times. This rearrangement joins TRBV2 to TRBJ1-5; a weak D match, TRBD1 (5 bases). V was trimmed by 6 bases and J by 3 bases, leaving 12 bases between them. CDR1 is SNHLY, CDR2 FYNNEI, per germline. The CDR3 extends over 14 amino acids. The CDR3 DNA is TGTGCCAGCAGGAGGGGACCGCTCAATCAGCCCCAGCATTTT. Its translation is CASRRGPLNQPQHF. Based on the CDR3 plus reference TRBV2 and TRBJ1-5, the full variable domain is EPEVTQTPSHQVTQMGQEVILRCVPISNHLYFYWYRQILGQKVEFLVSFYNNEISEKSEIFDDQFSVERPDGSNFTLKIRSTKLEDSAMYFCASRRGPLNQPQHFGDGTRLSIL.

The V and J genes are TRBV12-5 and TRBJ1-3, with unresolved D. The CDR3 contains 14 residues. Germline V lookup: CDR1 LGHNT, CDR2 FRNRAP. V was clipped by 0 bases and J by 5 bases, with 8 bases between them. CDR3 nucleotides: TGTGCTAGTGGTTTGGTTCCAGAAAGAAACACCATATATTTT. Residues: CASGLVPERNTIYF.

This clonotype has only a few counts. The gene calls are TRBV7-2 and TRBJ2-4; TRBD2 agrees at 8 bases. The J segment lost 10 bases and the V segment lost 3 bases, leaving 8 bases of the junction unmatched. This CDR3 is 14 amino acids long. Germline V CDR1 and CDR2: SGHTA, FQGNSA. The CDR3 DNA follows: TGTGCCAGCAGCTTCAGGCGGGAGGACCCGATTCAGTACTTC. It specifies CASSFRREDPIQYF.

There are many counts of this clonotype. The CDR3 DNA sequence: TGTGCCAGCAGCTTGCGAAGCGGGAGCTTCTCCGCCTACGAGCAGTACTTC. It yields the protein CASSLRSGSFSAYEQYF. This chain connects TRBV7-2 to TRBJ2-7; 8 bases match TRBD2. CDR3 length equals 17 residues. In germline, CDR1 is SGHTA, CDR2 FQGNSA. J was trimmed by 2 bases and V by 3 bases; bases with no gene match: 12.

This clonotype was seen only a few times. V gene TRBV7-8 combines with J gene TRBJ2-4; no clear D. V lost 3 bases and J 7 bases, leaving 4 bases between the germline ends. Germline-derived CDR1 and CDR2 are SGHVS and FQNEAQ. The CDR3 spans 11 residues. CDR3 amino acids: CASSFGNIQYF. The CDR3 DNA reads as TGTGCCAGCAGCTTCGGGAACATTCAGTACTTC.

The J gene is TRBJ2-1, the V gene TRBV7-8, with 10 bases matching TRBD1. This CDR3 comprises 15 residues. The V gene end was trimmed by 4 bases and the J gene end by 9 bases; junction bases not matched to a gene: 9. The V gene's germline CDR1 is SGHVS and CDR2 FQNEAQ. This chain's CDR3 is CASSYPSGQGSEQFF. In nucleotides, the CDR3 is TGTGCCAGCAGCTACCCCTCGGGACAGGGGAGTGAGCAGTTCTTC.

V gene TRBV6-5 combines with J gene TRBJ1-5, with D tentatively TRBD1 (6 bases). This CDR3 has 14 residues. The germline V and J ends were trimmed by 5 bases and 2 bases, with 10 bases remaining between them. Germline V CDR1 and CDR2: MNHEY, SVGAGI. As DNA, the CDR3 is TGTGCCAGCAGTCGGCGACAGGGCAATCAGCCCCAGCATTTT. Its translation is CASSRRQGNQPQHF.

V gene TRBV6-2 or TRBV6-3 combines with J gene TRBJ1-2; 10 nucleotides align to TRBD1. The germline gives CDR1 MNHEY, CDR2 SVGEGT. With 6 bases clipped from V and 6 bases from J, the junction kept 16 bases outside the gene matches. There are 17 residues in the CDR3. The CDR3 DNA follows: TGTGCCAGCAGCCAACTCGTGCACGGGACAGGGGCCGATGGCTACACCTTC. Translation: CASSQLVHGTGADGYTF.

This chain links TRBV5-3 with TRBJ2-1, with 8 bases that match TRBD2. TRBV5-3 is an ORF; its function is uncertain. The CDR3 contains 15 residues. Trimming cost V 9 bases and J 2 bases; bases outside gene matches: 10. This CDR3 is CATREGGGAYNEQFF. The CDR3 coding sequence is TGTGCCACCCGGGAGGGAGGAGGAGCCTACAATGAGCAGTTCTTC.